These T cell receptor beta chains were read from a single sample in a study of CD8+CD57+ T cells in acquired aplastic anemia. TCRdb re-called the reads with MiXCR, one entry per CDR3 protein. This table has some 220,000 distinct CDR3 sequences, around 32% appearing once. Material for sequencing was sorted CD4+, CD8+, or CD8+CD57+ T cells (not recorded which) from PBMCs. Source of these receptors: a human donor in good health, serving as a control. The CDR3 runs from the conserved cysteine through the conserved F or W. A D gene is named only where the DNA matches it firmly. Only part of the rows carry a size: once, few, many, or a class if the clone is expanded.

D gene: TRBD1
V gene: TRBV24-1
J gene: TRBJ1-1
clone size: once
CDR3 protein: CATSAASGTASEAFF
CDR3 DNA: TGTGCCACCAGTGCGGCTAGCGGGACAGCCTCTGAAGCTTTCTTT

D gene: .
V gene: TRBV19
J gene: TRBJ2-2
clone size: few
CDR3 protein: CASSIASDSWGVNTGELFF
CDR3 DNA: TGTGCCAGTAGTATAGCTTCGGACTCCTGGGGCGTGAACACCGGGGAGCTGTTTTTT

D gene: TRBD2
V gene: TRBV20-1
J gene: TRBJ2-5
clone size: many
CDR3 protein: CSASPSGQETQYF
CDR3 DNA: TGCAGTGCTAGCCCTAGCGGCCAAGAGACCCAGTACTTC

D gene: .
V gene: TRBV27
J gene: TRBJ1-3
clone size: .
CDR3 protein: CASSFLMAGADSSGNTIYF
CDR3 DNA: TGTGCCAGCAGTTTCCTAATGGCAGGGGCGGATTCGTCTGGAAACACCATATATTTT

D gene: TRBD1
V gene: TRBV5-1
J gene: TRBJ2-5
clone size: .
CDR3 protein: CASSATGAIGETQYF
CDR3 DNA: TGCGCCAGCAGCGCGACAGGGGCAATAGGGGAGACCCAGTACTTC

D gene: .
V gene: TRBV13
J gene: TRBJ2-5
clone size: many
CDR3 protein: CASSSPAETQYF
CDR3 DNA: TGTGCCAGCAGCTCCCCTGCGGAGACCCAGTACTTC

D gene: .
V gene: TRBV20-1
J gene: TRBJ1-3
clone size: many
CDR3 protein: CSARGQGLGNTIYF
CDR3 DNA: TGCAGTGCTAGAGGCCAGGGTCTTGGAAACACCATATATTTT

D gene: TRBD2
V gene: TRBV20-1
J gene: TRBJ2-1
clone size: few
CDR3 protein: CSAHPGLAGGGSSYNEQFF
CDR3 DNA: TGCAGTGCTCACCCCGGACTAGCGGGGGGGGGCAGCTCCTACAATGAGCAGTTCTTC

D gene: TRBD1
V gene: TRBV5-1
J gene: TRBJ2-1
clone size: .
CDR3 protein: CASSFLPGQGAAYNEQFF
CDR3 DNA: TGCGCCAGCAGCTTCTTACCAGGACAGGGGGCGGCTTACAATGAGCAGTTCTTC

D gene: .
V gene: TRBV5-4
J gene: TRBJ2-1
clone size: few
CDR3 protein: CAVAETYNEQFF
CDR3 DNA: TGTGCCGTGGCCGAAACCTACAATGAGCAGTTCTTC

D gene: .
V gene: TRBV7-8
J gene: TRBJ2-5
clone size: few
CDR3 protein: CASSLARASSETQYF
CDR3 DNA: TGTGCCAGCAGCTTAGCGCGTGCTAGTTCGGAGACCCAGTACTTC

D gene: TRBD1
V gene: TRBV5-4
J gene: TRBJ1-1
clone size: many
CDR3 protein: CASSLGSDRANTEAFF
CDR3 DNA: TGTGCCAGCAGCTTGGGCTCCGACAGGGCTAACACTGAAGCTTTCTTT

D gene: .
V gene: TRBV4-2
J gene: TRBJ2-3
clone size: few
CDR3 protein: CASSQEGFREDTQYF
CDR3 DNA: TGTGCCAGCAGCCAAGAAGGTTTCCGTGAGGATACGCAGTATTTT

D gene: .
V gene: TRBV7-9
J gene: TRBJ1-2
clone size: many
CDR3 protein: CASSSNHIANYGYTF
CDR3 DNA: TGTGCCAGCAGCTCGAATCATATAGCTAACTATGGCTACACCTTC

D gene: TRBD1
V gene: TRBV6-5
J gene: TRBJ1-2
clone size: many
CDR3 protein: CASSSGTAKNGYTF
CDR3 DNA: TGTGCCAGCAGTTCCGGGACAGCAAAGAATGGCTACACCTTC

D gene: .
V gene: TRBV5-8
J gene: TRBJ2-3
clone size: few
CDR3 protein: CASSGRLGDTQYF
CDR3 DNA: TGTGCCAGCAGCGGAAGACTAGGAGATACGCAGTATTTT

D gene: .
V gene: TRBV5-8
J gene: TRBJ1-2
clone size: .
CDR3 protein: CASSSKGIDRPKYYGYTF
CDR3 DNA: TGTGCCAGCAGCTCCAAGGGTATCGACAGACCGAAGTACTATGGCTACACCTTC

D gene: .
V gene: TRBV12-3/TRBV12-4
J gene: TRBJ2-2
clone size: many
CDR3 protein: CASSASTGLANTGELFF
CDR3 DNA: TGTGCCAGCAGTGCCTCCACAGGGTTAGCGAACACCGGGGAGCTGTTTTTT

D gene: TRBD2
V gene: TRBV20-1
J gene: TRBJ2-1
clone size: .
CDR3 protein: CSAFLLAGGSYNEQFF
CDR3 DNA: TGCAGTGCTTTTTTACTAGCGGGGGGGTCGTACAATGAGCAGTTCTTC

D gene: .
V gene: TRBV7-8
J gene: TRBJ1-2
clone size: many
CDR3 protein: CASSLILGGLSGYTF
CDR3 DNA: TGTGCCAGCAGCTTAATACTGGGGGGACTATCTGGCTACACCTTC

D gene: TRBD2
V gene: TRBV20-1
J gene: TRBJ2-3
clone size: many
CDR3 protein: CSARGGLAGNTDTQYF
CDR3 DNA: TGCAGTGCTAGGGGAGGACTAGCGGGGAACACAGATACGCAGTATTTT

D gene: TRBD2
V gene: TRBV5-5
J gene: TRBJ2-2
clone size: .
CDR3 protein: CASSLRLAGYTGELFF
CDR3 DNA: TGTGCCAGCAGCCTCAGACTAGCGGGGTACACCGGGGAGCTGTTTTTT

D gene: .
V gene: TRBV19
J gene: TRBJ1-5
clone size: .
CDR3 protein: CASSLIRDSGQPQHF
CDR3 DNA: TGTGCCAGTAGTCTGATAAGGGATAGCGGTCAGCCCCAGCATTTT

D gene: .
V gene: TRBV19
J gene: TRBJ1-5
clone size: .
CDR3 protein: CASSTDISNQPQHF
CDR3 DNA: TGTGCCAGTAGTACCGACATTAGCAATCAGCCCCAGCATTTT

D gene: .
V gene: TRBV6-1
J gene: TRBJ1-1
clone size: few
CDR3 protein: CASSAAGNTEAFF
CDR3 DNA: TGTGCCAGCAGTGCAGCAGGGAACACTGAAGCTTTCTTT

D gene: TRBD1
V gene: TRBV12-5
J gene: TRBJ1-2
clone size: many
CDR3 protein: CASGPGQGDGYTF
CDR3 DNA: TGTGCTAGTGGCCCGGGACAGGGAGATGGCTACACCTTC

D gene: TRBD2
V gene: TRBV20-1
J gene: TRBJ2-1
clone size: .
CDR3 protein: CSAREKSGGYNEQFF
CDR3 DNA: TGCAGTGCTAGAGAAAAAAGCGGGGGGTACAATGAGCAGTTCTTC

D gene: .
V gene: TRBV29-1
J gene: TRBJ2-3
clone size: .
CDR3 protein: CSVGADSYNEQYF
CDR3 DNA: TGCAGCGTCGGAGCGGACTCCTACAATGAGCAGTATTTT